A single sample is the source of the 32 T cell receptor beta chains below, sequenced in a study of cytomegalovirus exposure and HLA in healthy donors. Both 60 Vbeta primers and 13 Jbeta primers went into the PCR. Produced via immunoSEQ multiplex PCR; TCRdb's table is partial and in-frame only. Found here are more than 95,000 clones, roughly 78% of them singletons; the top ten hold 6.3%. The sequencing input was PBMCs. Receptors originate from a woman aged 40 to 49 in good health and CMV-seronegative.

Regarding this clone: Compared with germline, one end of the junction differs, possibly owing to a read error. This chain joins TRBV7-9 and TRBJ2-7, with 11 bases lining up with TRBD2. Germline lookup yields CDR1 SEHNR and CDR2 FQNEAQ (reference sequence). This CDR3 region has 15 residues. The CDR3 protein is CSSSRTSGSRYEQYF. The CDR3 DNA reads TGTTCCAGCAGCCGCACTAGCGGGAGTAGATACGAGCAGTACTTC.

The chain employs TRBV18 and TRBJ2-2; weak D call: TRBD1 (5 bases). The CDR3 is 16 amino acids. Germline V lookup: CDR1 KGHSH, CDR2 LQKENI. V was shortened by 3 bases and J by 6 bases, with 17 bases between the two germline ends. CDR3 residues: CASSPSKGKFAGELFF. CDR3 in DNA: TGTGCCAGCTCACCTTCAAAGGGGAAGTTCGCCGGGGAGCTGTTTTTT.

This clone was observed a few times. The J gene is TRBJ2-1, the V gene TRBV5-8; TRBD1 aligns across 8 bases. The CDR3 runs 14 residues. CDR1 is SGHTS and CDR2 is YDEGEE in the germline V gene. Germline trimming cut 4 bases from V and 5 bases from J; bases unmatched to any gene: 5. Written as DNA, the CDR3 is TGTGCCAGCAGCCAGACAGGGGACCACAATGAGCAGTTCTTC. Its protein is CASSQTGDHNEQFF.

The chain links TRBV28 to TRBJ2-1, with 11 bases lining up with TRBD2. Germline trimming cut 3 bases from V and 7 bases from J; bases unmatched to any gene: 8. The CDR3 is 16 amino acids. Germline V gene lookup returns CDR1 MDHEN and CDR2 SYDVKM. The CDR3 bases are TGTGCCAGCAGTTTGCTACGACTAGCGGGGTGGAATGAGCAGTTCTTC. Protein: CASSLLRLAGWNEQFF.

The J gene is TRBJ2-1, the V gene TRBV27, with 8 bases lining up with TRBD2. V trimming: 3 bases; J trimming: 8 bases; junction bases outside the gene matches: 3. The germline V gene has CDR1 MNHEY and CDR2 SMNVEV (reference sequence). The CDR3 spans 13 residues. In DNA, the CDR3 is TGTGCCAGCAGTTTCCTGACTAGCGATGAGCAGTTCTTC. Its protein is CASSFLTSDEQFF.

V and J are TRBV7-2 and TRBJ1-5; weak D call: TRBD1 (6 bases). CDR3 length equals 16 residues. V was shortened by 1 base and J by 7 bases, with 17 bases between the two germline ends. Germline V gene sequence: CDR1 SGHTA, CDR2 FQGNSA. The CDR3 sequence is CASSLVGGGAGQPQHF. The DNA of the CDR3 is TGTGCCAGCAGCTTAGTAGGAGGGGGGGCTGGACAGCCCCAGCATTTT.

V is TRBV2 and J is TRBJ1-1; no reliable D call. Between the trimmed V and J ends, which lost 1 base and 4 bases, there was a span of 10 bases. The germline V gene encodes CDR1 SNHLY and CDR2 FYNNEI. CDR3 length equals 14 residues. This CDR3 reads CASSEGRGATEAFF. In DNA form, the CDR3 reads TGTGCCAGCAGTGAAGGGCGGGGAGCCACTGAAGCTTTCTTT.

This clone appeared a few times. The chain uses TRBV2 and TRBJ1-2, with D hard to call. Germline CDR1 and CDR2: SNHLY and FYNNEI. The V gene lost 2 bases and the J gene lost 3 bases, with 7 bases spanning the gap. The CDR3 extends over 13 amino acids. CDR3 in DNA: TGTGCCAGCAGTGAAAGCGTGTACTATGGCTACACCTTC. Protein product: CASSESVYYGYTF.

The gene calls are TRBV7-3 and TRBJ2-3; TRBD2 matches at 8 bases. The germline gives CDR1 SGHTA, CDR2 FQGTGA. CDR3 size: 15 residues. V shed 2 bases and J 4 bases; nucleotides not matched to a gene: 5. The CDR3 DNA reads TGTGCCAGCAGCTTAGCGGGAGGTCGCCCAGATACGCAGTATTTT. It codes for CASSLAGGRPDTQYF.

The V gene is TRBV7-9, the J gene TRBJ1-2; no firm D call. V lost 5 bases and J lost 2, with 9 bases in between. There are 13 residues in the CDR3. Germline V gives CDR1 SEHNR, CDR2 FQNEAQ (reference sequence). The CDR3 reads CASSPAGNYGYTF. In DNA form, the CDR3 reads TGTGCCAGCAGCCCCGCAGGAAACTATGGCTACACCTTC.

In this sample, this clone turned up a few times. CDR3 bases: TGTGCCAGCAGCCAAGTTCAGGCTGATCAGCCCCAGCATTTT. Translated: CASSQVQADQPQHF. The chain is built from TRBV4-2 and TRBJ1-5; D remains ambiguous. V was clipped by 1 base and J by 5 bases, with 9 bases between them. The CDR3 extends over 14 amino acids. Germline V CDR1 and CDR2: LGHNA, YNFKEQ.

Here the CDR3 DNA reads TGTGCCATAATACTAGCGGACTCCTACAATGAGCAGTTCTTC. This sequence encodes CAIILADSYNEQFF. V and J are TRBV10-3 and TRBJ2-1; the match to TRBD2 covers 8 bases. This CDR3 region has 14 residues. The ends lost 9 bases at V and 0 bases at J; junction bases unmatched: 4. Looked up from germline, CDR1 is ENHRY and CDR2 is SYGVKD.

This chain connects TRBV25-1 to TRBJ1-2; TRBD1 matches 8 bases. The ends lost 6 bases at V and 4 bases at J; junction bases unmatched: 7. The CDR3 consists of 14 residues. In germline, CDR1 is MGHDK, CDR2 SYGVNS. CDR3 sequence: CASRSGGPPYGYTF. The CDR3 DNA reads TGTGCCAGCAGATCAGGGGGCCCTCCCTATGGCTACACCTTC.

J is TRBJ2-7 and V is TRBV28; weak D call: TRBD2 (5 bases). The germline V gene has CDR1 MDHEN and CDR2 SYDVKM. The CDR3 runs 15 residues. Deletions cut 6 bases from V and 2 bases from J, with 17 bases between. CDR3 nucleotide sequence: TGTGCCAGCAGCCCTTTGTTAGACTACACCTACGAGCAGTACTTC. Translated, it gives CASSPLLDYTYEQYF.

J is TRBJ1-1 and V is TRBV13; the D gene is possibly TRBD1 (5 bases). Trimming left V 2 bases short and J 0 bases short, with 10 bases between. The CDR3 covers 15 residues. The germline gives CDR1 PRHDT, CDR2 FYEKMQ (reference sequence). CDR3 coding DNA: TGTGCCAGCAGCTTAAGGGGCGCCATGAACACTGAAGCTTTCTTT. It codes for CASSLRGAMNTEAFF.

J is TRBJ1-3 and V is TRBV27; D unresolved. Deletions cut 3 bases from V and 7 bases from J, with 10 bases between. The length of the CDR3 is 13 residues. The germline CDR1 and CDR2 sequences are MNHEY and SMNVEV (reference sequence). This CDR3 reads CASSFQEGNTIYF. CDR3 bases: TGTGCCAGCAGTTTCCAGGAAGGCAACACCATATATTTT.

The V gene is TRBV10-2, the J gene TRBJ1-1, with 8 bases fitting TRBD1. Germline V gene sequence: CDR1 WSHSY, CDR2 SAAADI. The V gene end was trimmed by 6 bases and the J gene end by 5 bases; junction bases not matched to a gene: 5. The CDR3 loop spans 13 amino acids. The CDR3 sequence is CASSLTGGTEAFF. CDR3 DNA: TGCGCCAGCAGCCTTACAGGGGGAACTGAAGCTTTCTTT.

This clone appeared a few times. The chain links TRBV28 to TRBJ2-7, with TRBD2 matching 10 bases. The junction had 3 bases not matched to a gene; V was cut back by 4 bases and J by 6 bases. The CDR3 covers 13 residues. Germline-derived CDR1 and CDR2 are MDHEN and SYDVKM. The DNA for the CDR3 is TGTGCCAGCAGTTCTAGCGGGAGCGGCGAGCAGTACTTC. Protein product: CASSSSGSGEQYF.

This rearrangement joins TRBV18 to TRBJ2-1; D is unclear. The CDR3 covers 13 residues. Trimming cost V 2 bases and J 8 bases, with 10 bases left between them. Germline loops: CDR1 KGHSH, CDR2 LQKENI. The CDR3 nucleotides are TGTGCCAGCTCACCAGTTTCCGTAGATGAGCAGTTCTTC. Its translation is CASSPVSVDEQFF.

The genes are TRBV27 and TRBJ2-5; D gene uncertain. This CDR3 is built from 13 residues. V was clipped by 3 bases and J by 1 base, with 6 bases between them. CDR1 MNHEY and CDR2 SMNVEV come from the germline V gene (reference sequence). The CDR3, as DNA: TGTGCCAGCAGTTTGACATTCCAAGAGACCCAGTACTTC. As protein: CASSLTFQETQYF.

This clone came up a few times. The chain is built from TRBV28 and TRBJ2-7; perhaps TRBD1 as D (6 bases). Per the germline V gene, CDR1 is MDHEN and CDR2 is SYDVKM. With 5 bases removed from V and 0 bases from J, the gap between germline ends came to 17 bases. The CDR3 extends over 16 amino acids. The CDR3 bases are TGTGCCAGCAGTACCGCAGGGGACACCTACTCCTACGAGCAGTACTTC. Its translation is CASSTAGDTYSYEQYF.

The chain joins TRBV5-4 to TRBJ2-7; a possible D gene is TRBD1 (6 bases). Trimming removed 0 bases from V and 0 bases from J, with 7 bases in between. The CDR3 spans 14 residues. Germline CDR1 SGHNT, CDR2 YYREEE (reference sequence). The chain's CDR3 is CASSLDRASYEQYF. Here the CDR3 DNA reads TGTGCCAGCAGCTTGGACAGGGCCTCCTACGAGCAGTACTTC.

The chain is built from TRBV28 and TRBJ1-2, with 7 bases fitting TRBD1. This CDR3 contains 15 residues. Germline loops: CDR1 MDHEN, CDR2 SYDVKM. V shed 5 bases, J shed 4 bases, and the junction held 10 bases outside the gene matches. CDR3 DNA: TGTGCCAGCAGTCTCAGTGACAGGGTGTCCTATGGCTACACCTTC. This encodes CASSLSDRVSYGYTF.

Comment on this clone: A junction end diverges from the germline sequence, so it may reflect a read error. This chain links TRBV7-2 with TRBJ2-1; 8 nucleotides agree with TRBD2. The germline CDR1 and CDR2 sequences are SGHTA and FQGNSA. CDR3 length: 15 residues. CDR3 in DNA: TGTGCCAGCACCTTAAATAGCGGGATTGTGAATGAGCAGTTCTTC. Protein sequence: CASTLNSGIVNEQFF.

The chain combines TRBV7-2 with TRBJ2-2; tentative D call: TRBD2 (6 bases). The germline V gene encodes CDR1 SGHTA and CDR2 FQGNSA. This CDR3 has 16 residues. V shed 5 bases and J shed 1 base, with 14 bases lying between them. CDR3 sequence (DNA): TGTGCCAGCAGCCCCAGAGGTAGCGGGAACACCGGGGAGCTGTTTTTT. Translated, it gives CASSPRGSGNTGELFF.

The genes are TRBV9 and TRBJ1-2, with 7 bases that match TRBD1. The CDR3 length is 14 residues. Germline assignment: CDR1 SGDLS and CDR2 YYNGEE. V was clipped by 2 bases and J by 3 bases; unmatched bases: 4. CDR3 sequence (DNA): TGTGCCAGCAGCGTTCAAGGGGGCGACTATGGCTACACCTTC. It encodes CASSVQGGDYGYTF.

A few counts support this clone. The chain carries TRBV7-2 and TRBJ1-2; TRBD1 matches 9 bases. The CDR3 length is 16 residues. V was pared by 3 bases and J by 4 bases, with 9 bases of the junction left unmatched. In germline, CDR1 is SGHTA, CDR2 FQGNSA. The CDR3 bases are TGTGCCAGCAGCTTCGGGACAGGGCCATCATTCTATGGCTACACCTTC. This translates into CASSFGTGPSFYGYTF. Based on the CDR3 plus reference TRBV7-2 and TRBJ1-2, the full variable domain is GAGVSQSPSNKVTEKGKDVELRCDPISGHTALYWYRQSLGQGLEFLIYFQGNSAPDKSGLPSDRFSAERTGGSVSTLTIQRTQQEDSAVYLCASSFGTGPSFYGYTFGSGTRLTVV.

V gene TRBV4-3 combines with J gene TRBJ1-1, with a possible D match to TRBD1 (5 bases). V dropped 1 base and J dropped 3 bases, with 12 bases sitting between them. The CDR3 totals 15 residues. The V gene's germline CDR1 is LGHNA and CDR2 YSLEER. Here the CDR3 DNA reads TGCGCCAGCAGCCAAGTTTTAGACAGCTACACTGAAGCTTTCTTT. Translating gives CASSQVLDSYTEAFF.

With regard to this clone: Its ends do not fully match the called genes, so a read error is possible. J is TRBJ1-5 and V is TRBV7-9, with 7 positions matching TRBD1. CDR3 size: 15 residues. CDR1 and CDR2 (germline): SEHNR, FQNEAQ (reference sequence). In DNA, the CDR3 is TGTTCCAGCAGTTTTGCCCGGGACAGTAATCAGCCCCAGCATTTT. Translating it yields CSSSFARDSNQPQHF.

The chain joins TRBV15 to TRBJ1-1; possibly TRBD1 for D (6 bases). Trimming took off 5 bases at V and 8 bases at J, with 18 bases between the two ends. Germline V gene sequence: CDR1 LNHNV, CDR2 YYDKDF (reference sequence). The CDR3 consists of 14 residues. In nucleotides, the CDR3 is TGTGCCACCAGCTTACGACATCCGGGACAAGAAGCTTTCTTT. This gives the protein CATSLRHPGQEAFF.

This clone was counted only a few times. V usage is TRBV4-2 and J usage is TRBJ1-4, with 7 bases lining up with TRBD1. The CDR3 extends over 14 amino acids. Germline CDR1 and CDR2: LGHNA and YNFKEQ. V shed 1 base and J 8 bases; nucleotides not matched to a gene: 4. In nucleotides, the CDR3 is TGTGCCAGCAGCCAAGGTCAGGGGGTGGAAAAACTGTTTTTT. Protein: CASSQGQGVEKLFF.

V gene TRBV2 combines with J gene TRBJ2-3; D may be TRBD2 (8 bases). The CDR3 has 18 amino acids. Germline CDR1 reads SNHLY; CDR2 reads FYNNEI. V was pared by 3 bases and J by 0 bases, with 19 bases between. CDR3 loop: CASSDSGEGAFSTDTQYF. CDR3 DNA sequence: TGTGCCAGCAGTGATAGCGGGGAGGGGGCCTTTAGCACAGATACGCAGTATTTT.